The next 14 T cell receptor beta chains were all read from a single sample in a study of OX40 agonist ivuxolimab in advanced cancers. Receptor libraries were prepared by the immunoSEQ multiplex PCR assay. TCRdb's version of the immuneACCESS table is confined to in-frame rearrangements and falls short of the full clone set. An unresolved V gene accounts for under half of the shortfall where checked; the remainder is of unknown origin. The sample contains over 95,000 clones, about 96% of them found a single time. The top ten hold 2% of the sample. This material consisted of CD4+ or CD8+ T cells sorted from blood, taken in a trial of the OX40 agonist ivuxolimab. These receptor sequences come from an adult with an advanced solid tumor such as melanoma, head and neck, liver or kidney cancer.

The CDR3 here is CASSYGTQETQYF. The CDR3 DNA is TGTGCCAGCAGTTACGGGACCCAAGAGACCCAGTACTTC. This chain links TRBV6-6 with TRBJ2-5; D is tentatively TRBD1 or TRBD2 (5 bases each). CDR1 is MNHNY, CDR2 SVGAGI, per germline (reference sequence). The CDR3 is 13 amino acids. Deletions cut 2 bases from V and 1 base from J, with 5 bases between.

This clone has just a few counts. V gene TRBV28 combines with J gene TRBJ2-7; TRBD2 matches 7 bases. The CDR3 runs 12 residues. The trim removed 5 bases at V and 5 bases at J, leaving 3 bases unmatched. CDR1 and CDR2 (germline): MDHEN, SYDVKM. CDR3 bases: TGTGCCAGCAGTGTACTAGCGAACGAGCAGTACTTC. It is translated as CASSVLANEQYF. Full variable domain (rest looked up from reference TRBV28 and TRBJ2-7): DVKVTQSSRYLVKRTGEKVFLECVQDMDHENMFWYRQDPGLGLRLIYFSYDVKMKEKGDIPEGYSVSREKKERFSLILESASTNQTSMYLCASSVLANEQYFGPGTRLTVT.

V gene TRBV28 combines with J gene TRBJ1-1; weak D call: TRBD1 (5 bases). This CDR3 is built from 13 residues. Germline V gene sequence: CDR1 MDHEN, CDR2 SYDVKM. Trimming took 2 bases from V and 4 from J, leaving 8 bases between them. CDR3 amino acids: CASSLGGITEAFF. Here the CDR3 DNA reads TGTGCCAGCAGTTTAGGGGGGATCACTGAAGCTTTCTTT.

This chain uses TRBV4-3 with TRBJ2-7; 9 positions agree with TRBD1. Germline V CDR1 and CDR2: LGHNA, YSLEER. V lost 3 bases to trimming and J lost 2 bases; unmatched junction nucleotides: 2. There are 14 residues in the CDR3. CDR3 nucleotides: TGCGCCAGCAGCCATGGGACAGGGACCTACGAGCAGTACTTC. Protein product: CASSHGTGTYEQYF.

V is TRBV7-6 and J is TRBJ2-5; D possibly corresponds to TRBD1 (6 bases). Trimming removed 4 bases at V and 3 bases at J, with 15 bases between. Germline V lookup: CDR1 SGHVS, CDR2 FNYEAQ. The CDR3 consists of 15 residues. CDR3 region: CASSYFGQLEETQYF. CDR3 DNA: TGTGCCAGCAGCTATTTCGGACAGCTTGAAGAGACCCAGTACTTC.

In its sample, this clone was seen a few times. J is TRBJ1-1 and V is TRBV9; 7 nucleotides align to TRBD1. V shed 3 bases, J shed 0 bases, and the junction held 2 bases outside the gene matches. CDR1 is SGDLS, CDR2 YYNGEE, per germline. There are 14 residues in the CDR3. The CDR3 coding sequence is TGTGCCAGCAGCGCGGGACAGCTGAACACTGAAGCTTTCTTT. Its translation: CASSAGQLNTEAFF.

The chain joins TRBV7-9 to TRBJ2-7; D is possibly TRBD1 or TRBD2 (5 bases each). The CDR3 consists of 16 residues. CDR1 is SEHNR and CDR2 is FQNEAQ in the germline V gene (reference sequence). V was cut by 5 bases and J by 0 bases, with 17 bases left in between. Here the CDR3 reads CASSNVGAQLSYEQYF. The DNA of the CDR3 is TGTGCCAGCAGCAATGTCGGGGCACAGCTCTCCTACGAGCAGTACTTC.

The chain is built from TRBV5-4 and TRBJ1-1; unclear D gene. This CDR3 contains 12 residues. Trimming took off 9 bases at V and 1 base at J, with 10 bases between the two ends. Germline values: CDR1 SGHNT, CDR2 YYREEE (reference sequence). CDR3 nucleotides: TGTGCCACCAAGATACAGAACACTGAAGCTTTCTTT. It specifies CATKIQNTEAFF.

This clone occurred once. CDR3 DNA sequence: TGTGCCAGCGCCCTCCCCCGGGACAGGTCATACAATGAGCAGTTCTTC. Protein sequence: CASALPRDRSYNEQFF. The rearrangement links TRBV28 to TRBJ2-1, with 8 bases aligning to TRBD1. Germline CDR1 is MDHEN and CDR2 is SYDVKM. The J segment lost 4 bases and the V segment lost 8 bases, leaving 13 bases of the junction unmatched. The CDR3 is 16 amino acids.

This clone was observed once. This chain's CDR3 is CASSTATSPYNEQFF. For the CDR3, the DNA is TGTGCCAGCAGTACAGCGACAAGCCCTTACAATGAGCAGTTCTTC. The chain links TRBV27 to TRBJ2-1; D remains unclear. There are 15 residues in the CDR3. Between the trimmed V and J ends, which lost 5 bases and 4 bases, there was a span of 15 bases. Germline V gene lookup returns CDR1 MNHEY and CDR2 SMNVEV (reference sequence).

The CDR3 protein is CASSPDGERNEQYF. In nucleotides, the CDR3 is TGTGCCAGCAGTCCGGACGGGGAAAGGAACGAGCAGTACTTC. The chain recombines TRBV6-6 with TRBJ2-7; possibly TRBD2 for D (5 bases). The CDR3 loop spans 14 amino acids. V lost 5 bases to trimming and J lost 5 bases, with 16 bases between them. Germline V gene data show CDR1 as MNHNY and CDR2 as SVGAGI (reference sequence).

This clone came up once. The rearrangement joins TRBV27 to TRBJ1-5, with 7 bases identical to TRBD1. This CDR3 is 15 amino acids long. The germline V gene encodes CDR1 MNHEY and CDR2 SMNVEV (reference sequence). Unmatched junction bases numbered 7, after V lost 6 bases and J lost 2 bases. The CDR3 region has the DNA TGTGCCAGCAGGGGCGGGACAGTGGGCAATCAGCCCCAGCATTTT. Protein sequence: CASRGGTVGNQPQHF.

The chain combines TRBV7-9 with TRBJ2-5; D perhaps matches TRBD1 (6 bases). The germline V gene encodes CDR1 SEHNR and CDR2 FQNEAQ (reference sequence). This CDR3 spans 17 amino acids. V was shortened by 5 bases and J by 2 bases, with 21 bases between the two germline ends. The DNA for the CDR3 is TGTGCCAGCAGCCCCCGACAGGTTGGGGGCCAACAAGAGACCCAGTACTTC. It yields the protein CASSPRQVGGQQETQYF.

This rearrangement joins TRBV5-6 to TRBJ2-1, with 7 bases matching TRBD2. V lost 0 bases to trimming and J lost 7 bases; unmatched junction nucleotides: 7. This CDR3 region has 15 residues. Germline V lookup: CDR1 SGHDT, CDR2 YYEEEE. CDR3 bases: TGTGCCAGCAGCTTGGGTACTAGCGCCAGGAATGAGCAGTTCTTC. Encoded protein: CASSLGTSARNEQFF.